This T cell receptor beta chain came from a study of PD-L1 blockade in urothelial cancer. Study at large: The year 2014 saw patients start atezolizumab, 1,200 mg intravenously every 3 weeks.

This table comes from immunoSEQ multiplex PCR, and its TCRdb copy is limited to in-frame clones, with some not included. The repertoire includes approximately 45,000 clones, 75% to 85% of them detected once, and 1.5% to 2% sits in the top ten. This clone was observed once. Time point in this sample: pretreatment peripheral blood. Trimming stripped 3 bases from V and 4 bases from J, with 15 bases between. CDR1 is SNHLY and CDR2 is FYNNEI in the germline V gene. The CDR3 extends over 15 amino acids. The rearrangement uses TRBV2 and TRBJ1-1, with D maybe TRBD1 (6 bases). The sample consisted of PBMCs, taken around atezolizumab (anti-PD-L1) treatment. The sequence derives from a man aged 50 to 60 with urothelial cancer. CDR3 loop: CASSDRGRFSTEAFF. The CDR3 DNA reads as TGTGCCAGCAGTGACAGGGGCCGTTTTAGCACTGAAGCTTTCTTT.